This T cell receptor (beta chain) was sequenced during a study of T cells in Graves' hyperthyroidism and ophthalmopathy. Exclusion of patients followed from uncontrolled infection, other autoimmune disease, pregnancy or lactation. Study-wide results and limits: Among clonotypes expanded in thyroid above 0.001, most were also found in blood. The model anticipated ophthalmopathy a median about 6.5 months pre-onset.

RNA transcripts served as the template for amplifying TCR beta CDR3 regions. The TCR CDR3 was amplified in a first-round RT-PCR using the HTBI primer set. TCRdb recomputed calls from the multiplex PCR reads with MiXCR, one row per CDR3 protein. The table lists hundreds of thousands of distinct CDR3 sequences, roughly an eighth of them singletons. The V gene's germline CDR1 is SGHRS and CDR2 YFSETQ. The CDR3 is made up of 14 amino acids. V dropped 3 bases and J dropped 4 bases, with 13 bases sitting between them. This clonotype was seen ten or more times. The antigen is not known. The chain combines TRBV5-1 with TRBJ1-1; a weak D match, TRBD1 (6 bases). The TCR comes from a woman aged 40 to 50 with Graves' ophthalmopathy. Specimen: blood. The CDR3 nucleotides read TGCGCCAGCAGCTGGGGGGGGCTCGGCACTGAAGCTTTCTTT. Translation gives CASSWGGLGTEAFF.